This T cell receptor (beta chain) was sequenced during a study of T cell responses to AZD1222 COVID-19 vaccine. Regarding the study as a whole: Vaccine-related CD4 TCRs covered spike, predominating at 160-218 and 743-854. The study identified only a handful of AZD1222 recipients as seropositive at baseline. Donors were chiefly white British, with a greater number of females, and clonal diversity was perhaps underestimated.

This CDR3 region has 14 residues. V lost 5 bases and J lost 1, with 12 bases in between. The germline V gene encodes CDR1 SGHRS and CDR2 YFSETQ. The table came from immunoSEQ multiplex PCR; TCRdb's copy has only in-frame clones and leaves some out. The repertoire holds 110,000 or so clones, with roughly 92% as singletons. Notes on this clone: Its antigen is not known.

This chain connects TRBV5-1 to TRBJ1-1; a weak D match, TRBD1 (5 bases). Sample: peripheral blood, taken on day 0 of AZD1222 vaccination. This sequence was found in an adult in good health. DNA for the CDR3: TGCGCCAGCAGTAGGGCAGGGACGAACACTGAAGCTTTCTTT. Protein: CASSRAGTNTEAFF. The whole variable domain, filled in from reference TRBV5-1 and TRBJ1-1, reads KAGVTQTPRYLIKTRGQQVTLSCSPISGHRSVSWYQQTPGQGLQFLFEYFSETQRNKGNFPGRFSGRQFSNSRSEMNVSTLELGDSALYLCASSRAGTNTEAFFGQGTRLTVV.